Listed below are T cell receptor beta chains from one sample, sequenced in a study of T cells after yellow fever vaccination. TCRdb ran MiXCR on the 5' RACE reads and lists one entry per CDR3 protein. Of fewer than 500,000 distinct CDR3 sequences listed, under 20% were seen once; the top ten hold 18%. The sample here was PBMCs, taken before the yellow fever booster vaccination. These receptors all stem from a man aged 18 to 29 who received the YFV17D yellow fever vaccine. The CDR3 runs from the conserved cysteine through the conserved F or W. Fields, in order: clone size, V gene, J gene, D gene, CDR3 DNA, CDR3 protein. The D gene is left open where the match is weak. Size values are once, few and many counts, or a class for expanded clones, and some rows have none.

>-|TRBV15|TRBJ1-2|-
TGTGCCACCAGCAGAGATAAGAGCTATGGCTACACCTTC
CATSRDKSYGYTF
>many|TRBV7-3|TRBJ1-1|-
TGTGCCAGCAGTCAAAGCGGGGCGGTGTACACTGAAGCTTTCTTT
CASSQSGAVYTEAFF
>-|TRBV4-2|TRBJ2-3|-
TGTGCCAGCAGCCAAGGCCGGGTAGAAACTAGCACAGATACGCAGTATTTT
CASSQGRVETSTDTQYF
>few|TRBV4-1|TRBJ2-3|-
TGCGCCAGCAGCCCGGGGGTCCCCACAGATACGCAGTATTTT
CASSPGVPTDTQYF
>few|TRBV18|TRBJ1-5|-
TGTGCCAGCGCCGAGGCTTCTCAGCCCCAGCATTTT
CASAEASQPQHF
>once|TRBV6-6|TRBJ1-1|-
TGTGCCAGCAGTTACACCCTTGGCACTGAAGCTTTCTTT
CASSYTLGTEAFF
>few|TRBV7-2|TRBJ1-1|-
TGTGCCAGCAGTCTTCAGAAGAACACTGAAGCTTTCTTT
CASSLQKNTEAFF
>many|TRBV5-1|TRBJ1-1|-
TGCGCCAGCAGCCCACAGGGTTTGGGCACTGAAGCTTTCTTT
CASSPQGLGTEAFF
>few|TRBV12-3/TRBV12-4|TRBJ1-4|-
TGTGCCAGCAGCTGGCGGGACCCGGGGGGGGAAAAACTGTTTTTT
CASSWRDPGGEKLFF
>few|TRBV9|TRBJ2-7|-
TGTGCCAGCAGCGTAGGACAGACTACCTACTACGAGCAGTACTTC
CASSVGQTTYYEQYF
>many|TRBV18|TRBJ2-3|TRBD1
TGTGCCAGCTCAACCCAGGGGGCGAGTACAGATACGCAGTATTTT
CASSTQGASTDTQYF
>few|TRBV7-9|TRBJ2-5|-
TGTGCCAGCAGTCCTCTCCAGCTGGGAAAAAGGGAGACCCAGTACTTC
CASSPLQLGKRETQYF
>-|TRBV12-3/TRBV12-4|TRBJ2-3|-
TGTGCCAGCAGTTTACAGCAGGGTAAAGATACGCAGTATTTT
CASSLQQGKDTQYF
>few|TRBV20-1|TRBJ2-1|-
TGCAGTGCTAGGGGGGCCTACGTGCTGCCGGATGAGCAGTTCTTC
CSARGAYVLPDEQFF
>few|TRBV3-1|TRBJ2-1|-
TGTGCCAGCAGCCGTGCGGGCCGGGGCAGAAATGAGCAGTTCTTC
CASSRAGRGRNEQFF